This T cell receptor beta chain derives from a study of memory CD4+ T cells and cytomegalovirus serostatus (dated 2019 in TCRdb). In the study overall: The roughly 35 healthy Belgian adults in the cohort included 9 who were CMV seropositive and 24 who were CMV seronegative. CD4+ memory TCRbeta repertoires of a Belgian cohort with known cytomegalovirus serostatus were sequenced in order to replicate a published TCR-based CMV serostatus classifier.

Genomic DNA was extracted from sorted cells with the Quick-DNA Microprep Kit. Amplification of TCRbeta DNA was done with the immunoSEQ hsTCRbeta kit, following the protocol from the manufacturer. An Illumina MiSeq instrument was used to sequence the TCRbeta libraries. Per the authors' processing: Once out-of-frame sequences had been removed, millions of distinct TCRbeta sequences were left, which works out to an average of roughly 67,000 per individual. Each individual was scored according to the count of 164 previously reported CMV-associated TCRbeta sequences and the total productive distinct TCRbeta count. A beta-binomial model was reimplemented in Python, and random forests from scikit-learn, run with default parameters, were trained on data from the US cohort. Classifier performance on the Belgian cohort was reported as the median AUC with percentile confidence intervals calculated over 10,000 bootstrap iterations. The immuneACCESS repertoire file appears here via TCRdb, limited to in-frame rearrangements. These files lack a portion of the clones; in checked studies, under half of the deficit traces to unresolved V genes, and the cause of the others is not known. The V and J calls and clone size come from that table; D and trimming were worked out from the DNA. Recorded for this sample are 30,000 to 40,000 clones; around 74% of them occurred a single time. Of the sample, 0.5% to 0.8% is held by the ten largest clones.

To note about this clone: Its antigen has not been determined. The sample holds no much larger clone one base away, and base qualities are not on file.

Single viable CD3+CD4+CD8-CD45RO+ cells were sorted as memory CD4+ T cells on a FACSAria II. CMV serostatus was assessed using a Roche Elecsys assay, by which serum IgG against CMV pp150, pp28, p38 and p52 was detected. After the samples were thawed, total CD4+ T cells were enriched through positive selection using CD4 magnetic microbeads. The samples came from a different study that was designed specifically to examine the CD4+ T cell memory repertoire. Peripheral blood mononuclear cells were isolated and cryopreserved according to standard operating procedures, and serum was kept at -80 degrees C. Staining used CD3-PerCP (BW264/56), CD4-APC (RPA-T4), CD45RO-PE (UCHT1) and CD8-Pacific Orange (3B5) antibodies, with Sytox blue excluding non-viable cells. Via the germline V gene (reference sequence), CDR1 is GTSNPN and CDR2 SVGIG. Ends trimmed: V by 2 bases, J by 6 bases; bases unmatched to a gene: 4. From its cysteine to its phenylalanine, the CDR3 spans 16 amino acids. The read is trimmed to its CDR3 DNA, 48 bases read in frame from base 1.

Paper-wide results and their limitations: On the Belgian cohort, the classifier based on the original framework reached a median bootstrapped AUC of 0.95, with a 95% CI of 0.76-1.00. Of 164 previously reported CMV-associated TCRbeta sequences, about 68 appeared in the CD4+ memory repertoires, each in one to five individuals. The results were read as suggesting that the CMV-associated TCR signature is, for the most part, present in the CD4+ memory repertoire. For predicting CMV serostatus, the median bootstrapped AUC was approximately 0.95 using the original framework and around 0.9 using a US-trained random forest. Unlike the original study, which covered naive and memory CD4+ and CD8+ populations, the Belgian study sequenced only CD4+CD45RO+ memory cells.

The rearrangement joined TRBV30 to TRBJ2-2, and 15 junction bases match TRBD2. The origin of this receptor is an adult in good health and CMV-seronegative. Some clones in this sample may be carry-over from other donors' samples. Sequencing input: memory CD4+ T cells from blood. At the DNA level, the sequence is TGTGCCTGGAGTACCGGACTAGCGGGGGGGTCCGGGGAGCTGTTTTTT. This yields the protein CAWSTGLAGGSGELFF.